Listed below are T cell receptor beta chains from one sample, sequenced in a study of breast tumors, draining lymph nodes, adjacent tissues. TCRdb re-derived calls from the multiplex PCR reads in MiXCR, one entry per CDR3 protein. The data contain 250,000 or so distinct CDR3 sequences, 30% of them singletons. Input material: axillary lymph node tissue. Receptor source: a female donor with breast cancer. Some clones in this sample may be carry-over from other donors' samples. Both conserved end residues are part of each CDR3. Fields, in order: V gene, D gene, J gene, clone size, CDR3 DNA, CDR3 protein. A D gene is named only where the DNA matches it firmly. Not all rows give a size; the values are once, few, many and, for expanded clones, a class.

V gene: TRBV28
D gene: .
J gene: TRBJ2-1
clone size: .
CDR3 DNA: TGTGCCAGCAGTTTAATCGTAGGTTTATACAATGAGCAGTTCTTC
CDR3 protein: CASSLIVGLYNEQFF

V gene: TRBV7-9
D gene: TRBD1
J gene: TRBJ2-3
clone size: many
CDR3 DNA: TGTGCCAGCAGCTCGACAGGGGGGGATACGCAGTATTTT
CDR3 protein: CASSSTGGDTQYF

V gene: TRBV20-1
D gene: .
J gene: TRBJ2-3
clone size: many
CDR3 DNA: TGCAGTGCTAGAGTTGGCACAGATACGCAGTATTTT
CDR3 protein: CSARVGTDTQYF

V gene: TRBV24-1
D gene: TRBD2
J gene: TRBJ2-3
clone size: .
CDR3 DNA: TGTGCCACCAGTGATTTGTTGGGAGGGACTAGCACAGATACGCAGTATTTT
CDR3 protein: CATSDLLGGTSTDTQYF

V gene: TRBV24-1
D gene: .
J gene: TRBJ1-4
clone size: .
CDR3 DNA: TGTGCCAGCAGTCCGCTCGGGGGGGCGCCTAATGAAAAACTGTTTTTT
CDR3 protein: CASSPLGGAPNEKLFF

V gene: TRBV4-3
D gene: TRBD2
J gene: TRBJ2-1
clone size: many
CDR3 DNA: TGCGCCAGCAGCCAAGAAGCACTAGCGGGAGACAATGAGCAGTTCTTC
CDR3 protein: CASSQEALAGDNEQFF

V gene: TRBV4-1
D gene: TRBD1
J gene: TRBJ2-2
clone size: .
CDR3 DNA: TGCGCCAGCAGCCCTGGGACAGGGGTTGTCACCGGGGAGCTGTTTTTT
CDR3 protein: CASSPGTGVVTGELFF

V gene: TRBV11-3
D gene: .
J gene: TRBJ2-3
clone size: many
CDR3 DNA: TGTGCCAGCAGCTTACCAGCGTCTACAGATACGCAGTATTTT
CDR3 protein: CASSLPASTDTQYF

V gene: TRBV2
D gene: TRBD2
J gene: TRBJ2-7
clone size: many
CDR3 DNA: TGTGCCAGCGGAAGCGGGAGGGCCGGGGAGCAGTACTTC
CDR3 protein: CASGSGRAGEQYF

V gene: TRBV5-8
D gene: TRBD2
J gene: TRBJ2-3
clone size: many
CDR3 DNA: TGTGCCAGCAGCCCCGTGCTTACCGGGGGGGATACGCAGTATTTT
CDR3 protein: CASSPVLTGGDTQYF

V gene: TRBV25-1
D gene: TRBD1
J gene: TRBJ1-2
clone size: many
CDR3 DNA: TGTGCCAGCAGTCTCCAGGGGGATAACTATGGCTACACCTTC
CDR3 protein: CASSLQGDNYGYTF

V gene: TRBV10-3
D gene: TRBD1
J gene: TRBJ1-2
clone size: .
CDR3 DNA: TGTGCCATCAGTGAAGGTAGCAGGGGGTTTGATGGCTACACCTTC
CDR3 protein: CAISEGSRGFDGYTF

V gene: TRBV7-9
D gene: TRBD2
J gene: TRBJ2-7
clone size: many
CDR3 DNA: TGTGCCAGCAGCTTAGTTGCTAGCGGATACGAGCAGTACTTC
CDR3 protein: CASSLVASGYEQYF

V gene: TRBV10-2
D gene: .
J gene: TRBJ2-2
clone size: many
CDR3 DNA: TGCGCCAGCAGGGCTTCGGGGGCTGGGACCGGGGAGCTGTTTTTT
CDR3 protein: CASRASGAGTGELFF

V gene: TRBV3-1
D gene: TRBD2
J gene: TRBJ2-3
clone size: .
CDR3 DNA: TGTGCCAGCAGCCAATTCCTAGCGGTGACAGATACGCAGTATTTT
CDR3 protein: CASSQFLAVTDTQYF

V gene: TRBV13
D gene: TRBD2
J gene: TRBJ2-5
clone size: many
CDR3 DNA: TGTGCCAGCAGCCCTAGGACTAGCGGGACCCTGGGGAGGCAAGAGACCCAGTACTTC
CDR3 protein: CASSPRTSGTLGRQETQYF

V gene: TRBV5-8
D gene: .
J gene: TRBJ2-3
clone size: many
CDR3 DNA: TGTGCCAGCAGCTTGGGAGGGCCTGGAACAGATACGCAGTATTTT
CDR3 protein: CASSLGGPGTDTQYF

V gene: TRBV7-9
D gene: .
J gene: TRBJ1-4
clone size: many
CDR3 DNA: TGTGCCAGCAGGGGGGAATACAATGAAAAACTGTTTTTT
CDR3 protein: CASRGEYNEKLFF

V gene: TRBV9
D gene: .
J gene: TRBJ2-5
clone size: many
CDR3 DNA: TGTGCCAGCAGCGTACCCGGGATCCAAGAGACCCAGTACTTC
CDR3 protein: CASSVPGIQETQYF

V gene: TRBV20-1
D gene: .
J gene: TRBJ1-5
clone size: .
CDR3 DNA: TGCAGTGCTAGACCTGGGGAGACCCAGCATTTT
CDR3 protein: CSARPGETQHF

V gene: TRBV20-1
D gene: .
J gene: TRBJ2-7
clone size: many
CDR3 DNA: TGCAGTGCTAGTAGCGATACCTACGCGCAGTACTTC
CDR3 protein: CSASSDTYAQYF

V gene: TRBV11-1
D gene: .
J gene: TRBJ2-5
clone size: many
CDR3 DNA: TGTGCCAGCAGCTTAGCACGGCGGGACGAGACCCAGTACTTC
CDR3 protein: CASSLARRDETQYF

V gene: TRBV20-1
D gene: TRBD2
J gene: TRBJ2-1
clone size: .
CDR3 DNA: TGCAGTGCTATCCTACTAGCGGGGGTCAATGAGCAGTTCTTC
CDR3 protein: CSAILLAGVNEQFF

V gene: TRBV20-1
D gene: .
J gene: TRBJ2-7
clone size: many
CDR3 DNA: TGCAGCCCCCCTTGGCGACCCGGGGGCCCCGAGCAGTACTTC
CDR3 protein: CSPPWRPGGPEQYF

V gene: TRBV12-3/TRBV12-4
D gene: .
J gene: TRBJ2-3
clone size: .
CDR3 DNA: TGTGCCAGCAGTGAGTCCCCGGGGTTCAGCACAGATACGCAGTGTTTT
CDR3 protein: CASSESPGFSTDTQCF

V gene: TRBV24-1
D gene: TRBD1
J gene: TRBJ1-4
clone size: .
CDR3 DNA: TGTGCCATCGGTGATCCCGGGACAGAAAATGAAAAACTGTTTTTT
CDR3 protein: CAIGDPGTENEKLFF